What follows are 25 T cell receptor beta chains derived from one specimen sequenced in a study of T cell responses to AZD1222 COVID-19 vaccine. Libraries were prepared by immunoSEQ multiplex PCR; TCRdb keeps only in-frame clonotypes and omits some of them. This table has 70,000 to 80,000 clones, 75% to 90% appearing once. The starting material was peripheral blood, obtained on day 0 of AZD1222 vaccination. The source is an adult in good health.

The chain recombines TRBV2 with TRBJ2-1; D gene ambiguous. Germline CDR1 SNHLY, CDR2 FYNNEI. The ends were cut back, 6 bases at V and 4 bases at J, with 4 bases in the middle. This CDR3 has 11 residues. This chain's CDR3 is CASSLYNEQFF. The CDR3 nucleotides are TGTGCCAGCAGCTTATACAATGAGCAGTTCTTC.

The chain carries TRBV19 and TRBJ2-2; unclear D gene. CDR3 length equals 14 residues. Germline V gene sequence: CDR1 LNHDA, CDR2 SQIVND (reference sequence). Trimming removed 7 bases at V and 2 bases at J, with 11 bases between. The CDR3 coding sequence is TGTGCCAGTATGCAGTGGAGTAACACCGGGGAGCTGTTTTTT. Translating gives CASMQWSNTGELFF.

This chain joins TRBV11-3 and TRBJ2-2; TRBD1 or TRBD2 may be the D gene (5 bases each). The germline V and J ends were trimmed by 3 bases and 3 bases, with 14 bases remaining between them. The CDR3 extends over 16 amino acids. The V gene's germline CDR1 is SGHNT and CDR2 YENEEA. The CDR3 loop is CASSLTAGDHTGELFF. The CDR3 coding sequence is TGTGCCAGCAGCTTGACCGCCGGGGACCACACCGGGGAGCTGTTTTTT.

V usage is TRBV2 and J usage is TRBJ2-2; 9 positions agree with TRBD1. The CDR3 runs to 13 residues. J was trimmed by 5 bases and V by 10 bases; bases with no gene match: 5. Germline CDR1 is SNHLY and CDR2 is FYNNEI. CDR3 coding DNA: TGTGCCACCCGGGACAGGGCGACCGGGGAGCTGTTTTTT. It codes for CATRDRATGELFF. The complete variable domain, with remaining parts taken from reference TRBV2 and TRBJ2-2, reads EPEVTQTPSHQVTQMGQEVILRCVPISNHLYFYWYRQILGQKVEFLVSFYNNEISEKSEIFDDQFSVERPDGSNFTLKIRSTKLEDSAMYFCATRDRATGELFFGEGSRLTVL.

In this sample, this clone turned up once. J is TRBJ2-7 and V is TRBV5-6; 9 nucleotides agree with TRBD1. CDR3 length equals 14 residues. The germline gives CDR1 SGHDT, CDR2 YYEEEE. With 4 bases clipped from V and 4 bases from J, the junction kept 6 bases outside the gene matches. The CDR3 loop is CASSAGQGKYEQYF. The CDR3 DNA reads as TGTGCCAGCAGCGCCGGACAGGGGAAATACGAGCAGTACTTC.

Only one count was recorded for this clone. V usage is TRBV5-4 and J usage is TRBJ2-5; TRBD2 agrees at 14 bases. The ends lost 9 bases at V and 5 bases at J; junction bases unmatched: 9. CDR3 length: 15 residues. Germline CDR1 is SGHNT and CDR2 is YYREEE (reference sequence). The CDR3 is CATSPGLAGVETQYF. The DNA of the CDR3 is TGTGCCACCTCGCCGGGACTAGCGGGAGTGGAGACCCAGTACTTC.

The sample holds a few counts of this clone. The gene calls are TRBV11-3 and TRBJ2-7; TRBD2 is a possible D gene (6 bases). Germline CDR1 reads SGHNT; CDR2 reads YENEEA. This CDR3 has 14 residues. V shed 1 base and J shed 3 bases, with 10 bases lying between them. CDR3 residues: CASSLGPGDYEQYF. The CDR3 nucleotides read TGTGCCAGCAGCTTAGGCCCGGGGGACTACGAGCAGTACTTC.

Only a few counts were recorded for this clone. The gene calls are TRBV10-2 and TRBJ1-3; D not resolved. This CDR3 comprises 13 residues. Looked up from germline, CDR1 is WSHSY and CDR2 is SAAADI. Trimming left V 3 bases short and J 7 bases short, with 10 bases between. The CDR3 region is CASSDGIGNTIYF. In nucleotides, the CDR3 is TGCGCCAGCAGTGATGGTATTGGGAACACCATATATTTT.

This clone is a singleton in its sample. The chain combines TRBV30 with TRBJ1-2; D uncertain. Trimming stripped 6 bases from V and 4 bases from J, with 18 bases between. The CDR3 is 14 residues long. Germline lookup yields CDR1 GTSNPN and CDR2 SVGIG (reference sequence). CDR3 loop: CACGVTDGRYGYTF. The CDR3 DNA sequence: TGTGCCTGCGGCGTAACGGACGGACGCTATGGCTACACCTTC.

The rearrangement uses TRBV19 and TRBJ1-1; D remains unclear. V lost 7 bases and J lost 1, with 10 bases in between. The CDR3 covers 13 residues. From germline, CDR1 is LNHDA and CDR2 SQIVND (reference sequence). The CDR3 loop reads CASNQHQNTEAFF. CDR3 DNA: TGTGCCAGTAATCAACACCAGAACACTGAAGCTTTCTTT.

V usage is TRBV28 and J usage is TRBJ1-1, with D possibly matching TRBD1 (5 bases). Germline V CDR1 and CDR2: MDHEN, SYDVKM. The length of the CDR3 is 12 residues. The CDR3 protein is CATSHDRPEAFF. In DNA form, the CDR3 reads TGTGCTACATCCCATGACAGACCTGAAGCTTTCTTT. Using reference TRBV28 and TRBJ1-1 for the parts outside the CDR3, the full variable domain is DVKVTQSSRYLVKRTGEKVFLECVQDMDHENMFWYRQDPGLGLRLIYFSYDVKMKEKGDIPEGYSVSREKKERFSLILESASTNQTSMYLCATSHDRPEAFFGQGTRLTVV.

The genes are TRBV5-4 and TRBJ1-4; TRBD1 matches 12 bases. Germline V gives CDR1 SGHNT, CDR2 YYREEE (reference sequence). Trimming removed 4 bases from V and 8 bases from J; junction bases left unmatched: 9. This CDR3 region has 16 residues. The DNA for the CDR3 is TGTGCCAGCAGCGGGGGGACAGGGGGCGCATACGAAAAACTGTTTTTT. Protein sequence: CASSGGTGGAYEKLFF.

The chain carries TRBV6-5 and TRBJ2-3; TRBD2 agrees at 10 bases. The trim removed 6 bases at V and 4 bases at J, leaving 1 base unmatched. The CDR3 loop spans 13 amino acids. Germline assignment: CDR1 MNHEY and CDR2 SVGAGI. CDR3 DNA sequence: TGTGCCAGCAGGGGGACTAGCGCAGATACGCAGTATTTT. Its translation: CASRGTSADTQYF.

The V gene is TRBV28, the J gene TRBJ2-6; D is unclear. CDR3 length equals 16 residues. Germline CDR1 reads MDHEN; CDR2 reads SYDVKM. Trimming removed 2 bases at V and 0 bases at J, with 8 bases between. The CDR3 loop is CASSLGPSSGANVLTF. The DNA for the CDR3 is TGTGCCAGCAGTTTAGGACCTAGCTCTGGGGCCAACGTCCTGACTTTC.

CDR3 in amino acids: CASSGTASYEQYF. The CDR3, as DNA: TGCGCCAGCAGCGGGACCGCTTCCTACGAGCAGTACTTC. The chain employs TRBV5-1 and TRBJ2-7; D possibly matches TRBD1 or TRBD2 (5 bases each). V lost 4 bases, J lost 1 base, and 9 bases lay in between. Germline V gives CDR1 SGHRS, CDR2 YFSETQ. The CDR3 has 13 residues. The whole variable domain, remainder taken from reference TRBV5-1 and TRBJ2-7, is KAGVTQTPRYLIKTRGQQVTLSCSPISGHRSVSWYQQTPGQGLQFLFEYFSETQRNKGNFPGRFSGRQFSNSRSEMNVSTLELGDSALYLCASSGTASYEQYFGPGTRLTVT.

V and J are TRBV7-2 and TRBJ2-5, with D possibly matching TRBD1 (5 bases). Trimming stripped 1 base from V and 1 base from J, with 10 bases between. Germline V gives CDR1 SGHTA, CDR2 FQGNSA. This CDR3 comprises 15 residues. The CDR3 here is CASSLGGRIQETQYF. In nucleotides, the CDR3 is TGTGCCAGCAGCTTAGGGGGCAGAATCCAAGAGACCCAGTACTTC.

The rearrangement joins TRBV9 to TRBJ2-2; 10 positions agree with TRBD2. The CDR3 runs 15 residues. Trimming cost V 3 bases and J 5 bases; bases outside gene matches: 4. CDR1 is SGDLS and CDR2 is YYNGEE in the germline V gene. The CDR3 here is CASSDSGGYTGELFF. DNA for the CDR3: TGTGCCAGCAGCGATAGCGGGGGGTATACCGGGGAGCTGTTTTTT.

The gene calls are TRBV27 and TRBJ2-7; 9 bases are a match to TRBD1. With V trimmed by 6 bases and J by 5 bases, 5 bases remained unmatched. The germline V gene encodes CDR1 MNHEY and CDR2 SMNVEV (reference sequence). The CDR3 covers 13 residues. The CDR3 nucleotides read TGTGCCAGCAGCCGACAGGGGGTGAACGAGCAGTACTTC. Its protein product is CASSRQGVNEQYF.

The chain links TRBV4-2 to TRBJ1-4; no clear D. The CDR3 contains 16 residues. CDR1 is LGHNA and CDR2 is YNFKEQ in the germline V gene. Between the trimmed V and J ends, which lost 0 bases and 0 bases, there was a span of 8 bases. CDR3 sequence: CASSQDQSATNEKLFF. CDR3 coding DNA: TGTGCCAGCAGCCAAGATCAGAGTGCAACTAATGAAAAACTGTTTTTT.

The J gene is TRBJ1-3, the V gene TRBV6-5, with D tentatively TRBD1 (5 bases). Germline V gives CDR1 MNHEY, CDR2 SVGAGI. The CDR3 covers 13 residues. V lost 4 bases, J lost 8 bases, and 12 bases lay in between. DNA of the CDR3: TGTGCCAGCAGTTTCGACAGTCTGGACACCATATATTTT. The encoded protein is CASSFDSLDTIYF.

This clone was counted once. This chain connects TRBV5-4 to TRBJ1-1, with TRBD1 as a possible D gene (6 bases). CDR1 and CDR2 from the germline V gene are SGHNT and YYREEE (reference sequence). The CDR3 covers 14 residues. V lost 5 bases and J lost 0, with 11 bases in between. CDR3 sequence: CASRLTGMNTEAFF. The CDR3 coding sequence is TGTGCCAGCAGACTAACAGGGATGAACACTGAAGCTTTCTTT.

As concerns this clone: The same CDR3 also results from other DNA sequences found in this sample. The chain links TRBV7-9 to TRBJ2-3; D not resolved. V was pared by 5 bases and J by 2 bases, with 5 bases between. Germline V CDR1 and CDR2: SEHNR, FQNEAQ (reference sequence). The CDR3 loop spans 12 amino acids. This CDR3 reads CASSPTTDTQYF. The CDR3 nucleotides are TGTGCCAGCAGCCCGACCACAGATACGCAGTATTTT.

The chain combines TRBV18 with TRBJ1-2; 7 nucleotides agree with TRBD1. Germline V gene data show CDR1 as KGHSH and CDR2 as LQKENI. CDR3 size: 12 residues. V trimming: 3 bases; J trimming: 8 bases; junction bases outside the gene matches: 3. The CDR3 DNA reads TGTGCCAGCTCACCGACAGGGAACGGCTACACCTTC. Translating gives CASSPTGNGYTF. Using reference TRBV18 and TRBJ1-2 for the parts outside the CDR3, the full variable domain is NAGVMQNPRHLVRRRGQEARLRCSPMKGHSHVYWYRQLPEEGLKFMVYLQKENIIDESGMPKERFSAEFPKEGPSILRIQQVVRGDSAAYFCASSPTGNGYTFGSGTRLTVV.

The CDR3 DNA reads as TGCGCCAGCAGCAGGGGGCGGCTAGGCGAGCAGTACTTC. It translates to CASSRGRLGEQYF. This chain uses TRBV5-1 with TRBJ2-7; 7 nucleotides line up with TRBD1. J was trimmed by 6 bases and V by 4 bases; bases with no gene match: 7. This CDR3 spans 13 amino acids. Germline loops: CDR1 SGHRS, CDR2 YFSETQ.

The chain combines TRBV19 with TRBJ2-4, with D unresolved. V was cut by 1 base and J by 3 bases, with 7 bases left in between. The CDR3 spans 14 residues. Per germline, CDR1 LNHDA and CDR2 SQIVND (reference sequence). CDR3 DNA: TGTGCCAGTAGTATAGTTGGCGTCAAAAACATTCAGTACTTC. Translated: CASSIVGVKNIQYF.